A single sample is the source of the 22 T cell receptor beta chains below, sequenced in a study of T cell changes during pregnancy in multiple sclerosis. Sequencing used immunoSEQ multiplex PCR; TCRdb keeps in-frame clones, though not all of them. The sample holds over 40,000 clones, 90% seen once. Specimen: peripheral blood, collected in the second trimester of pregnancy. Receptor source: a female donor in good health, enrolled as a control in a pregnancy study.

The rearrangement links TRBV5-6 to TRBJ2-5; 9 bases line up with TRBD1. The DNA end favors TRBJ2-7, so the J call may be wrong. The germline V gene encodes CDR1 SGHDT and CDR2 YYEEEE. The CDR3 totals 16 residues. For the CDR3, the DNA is TGTGCCAGCAGCTTGGATCCGGGACAGGGATACAACGAGCAGTACTTC. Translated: CASSLDPGQGYNEQYF.

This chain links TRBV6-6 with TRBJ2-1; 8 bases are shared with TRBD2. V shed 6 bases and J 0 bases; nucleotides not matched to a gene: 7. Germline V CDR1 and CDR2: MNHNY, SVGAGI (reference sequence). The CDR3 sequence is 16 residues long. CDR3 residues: CASSLVAGSSYNEQFF. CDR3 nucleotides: TGTGCCAGCAGCCTCGTAGCGGGGAGCTCCTACAATGAGCAGTTCTTC.

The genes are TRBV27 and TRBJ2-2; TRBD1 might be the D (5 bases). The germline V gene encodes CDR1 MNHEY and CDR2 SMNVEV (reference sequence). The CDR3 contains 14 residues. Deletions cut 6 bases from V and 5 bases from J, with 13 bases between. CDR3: CASSQGWGTGELFF. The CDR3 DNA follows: TGTGCCAGCAGCCAGGGTTGGGGAACCGGGGAGCTGTTTTTT.

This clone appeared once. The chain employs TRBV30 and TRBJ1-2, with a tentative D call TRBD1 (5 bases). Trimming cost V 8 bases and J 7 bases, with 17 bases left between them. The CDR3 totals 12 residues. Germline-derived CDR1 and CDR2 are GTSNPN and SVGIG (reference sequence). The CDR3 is CAGSPGGFGYTF. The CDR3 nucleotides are TGTGCCGGTTCTCCTGGGGGGTTTGGCTACACCTTC.

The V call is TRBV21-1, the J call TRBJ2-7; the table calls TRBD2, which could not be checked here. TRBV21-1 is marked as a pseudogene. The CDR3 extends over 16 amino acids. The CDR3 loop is CASSKAEGRAWYEQYF. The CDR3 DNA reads TGTGCCAGCAGCAAAGCGGAGGGCAGGGCTTGGTACGAGCAGTACTTC.

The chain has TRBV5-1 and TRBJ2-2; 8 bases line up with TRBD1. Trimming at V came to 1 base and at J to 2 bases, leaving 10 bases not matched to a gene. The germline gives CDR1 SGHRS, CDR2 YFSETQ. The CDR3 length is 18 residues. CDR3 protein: CASSLSGRGRVNTGELFF. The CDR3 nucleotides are TGCGCCAGCAGCTTGTCGGGCAGGGGGCGCGTCAACACCGGGGAGCTGTTTTTT.

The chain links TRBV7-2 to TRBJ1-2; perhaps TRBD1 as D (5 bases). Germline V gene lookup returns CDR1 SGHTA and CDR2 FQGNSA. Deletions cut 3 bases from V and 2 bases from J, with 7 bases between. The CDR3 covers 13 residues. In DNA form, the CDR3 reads TGTGCCAGCAGCTTGGCAGGGAACTATGGCTACACCTTC. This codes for CASSLAGNYGYTF.

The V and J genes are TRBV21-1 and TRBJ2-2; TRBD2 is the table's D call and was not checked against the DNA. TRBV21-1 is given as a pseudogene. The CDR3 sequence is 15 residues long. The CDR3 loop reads CASSKDYPNTGELFF. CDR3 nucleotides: TGTGCCAGCAGCAAAGACTACCCGAACACCGGGGAGCTGTTTTTT.

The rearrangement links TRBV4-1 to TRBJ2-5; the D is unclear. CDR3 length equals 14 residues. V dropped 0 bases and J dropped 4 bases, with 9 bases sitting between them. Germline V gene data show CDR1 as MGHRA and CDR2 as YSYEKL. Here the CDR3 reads CASSQDARGETQYF. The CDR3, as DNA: TGCGCCAGCAGCCAAGATGCGAGAGGAGAGACCCAGTACTTC.

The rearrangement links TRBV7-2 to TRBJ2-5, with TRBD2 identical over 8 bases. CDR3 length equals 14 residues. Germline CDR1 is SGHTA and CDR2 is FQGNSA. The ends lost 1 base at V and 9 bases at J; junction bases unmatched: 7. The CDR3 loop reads CASSLGGSGMPQYF. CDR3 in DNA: TGTGCCAGCAGCTTAGGAGGTAGCGGGATGCCCCAGTACTTC. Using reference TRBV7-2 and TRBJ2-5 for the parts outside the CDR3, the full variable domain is GAGVSQSPSNKVTEKGKDVELRCDPISGHTALYWYRQSLGQGLEFLIYFQGNSAPDKSGLPSDRFSAERTGGSVSTLTIQRTQQEDSAVYLCASSLGGSGMPQYFGPGTRLLVL.

DNA of the CDR3: TGTGCCAGCAGCTTTAGCGTAACCTACGAGCAGTACTTC. It translates to CASSFSVTYEQYF. V gene TRBV11-3 combines with J gene TRBJ2-7; possible D gene TRBD2, 5 bases. V lost 3 bases, J lost 2 bases, and 8 bases lay in between. Germline-derived CDR1 and CDR2 are SGHNT and YENEEA. CDR3 length equals 13 residues.

The CDR3 loop reads CSVGQGAENYGYTF. The DNA of the CDR3 is TGCAGCGTCGGGCAGGGGGCGGAAAACTATGGCTACACCTTC. The genes are TRBV29-1 and TRBJ1-2, with TRBD1 identical over 8 bases. V lost 6 bases, J lost 2 bases, and 8 bases stayed unmatched. The germline gives CDR1 SQVTM, CDR2 ANQGSEA. The CDR3 consists of 14 residues.

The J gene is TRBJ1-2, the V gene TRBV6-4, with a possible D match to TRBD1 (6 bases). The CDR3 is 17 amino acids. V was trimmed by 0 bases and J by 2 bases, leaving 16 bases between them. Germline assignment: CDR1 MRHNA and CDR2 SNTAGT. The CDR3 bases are TGTGCCAGCAGTGACTCGGATATAGGACAGCCGAACTATGGCTACACCTTC. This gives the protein CASSDSDIGQPNYGYTF.

CDR3 DNA: TGTGCCAGCAGCCAAGATCGGCAGGGGAGTGAAGATGGCTACACCTTC. The encoded protein is CASSQDRQGSEDGYTF. The chain combines TRBV4-2 with TRBJ1-2; D is possibly TRBD1 (6 bases). Germline CDR1 LGHNA, CDR2 YNFKEQ. V gave up 0 bases and J gave up 6 bases, with 17 bases separating them. This CDR3 comprises 16 residues.

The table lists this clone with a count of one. CDR3 in DNA: TGTGCCAGCAGTCTAGCGGGAGGAGTGGGCGTCCTGACTTTC. This sequence encodes CASSLAGGVGVLTF. V gene TRBV28 combines with J gene TRBJ2-6, with 11 bases lining up with TRBD2. V lost 5 bases, J lost 12 bases, and 6 bases stayed unmatched. Germline V gene sequence: CDR1 MDHEN, CDR2 SYDVKM. There are 14 residues in the CDR3.

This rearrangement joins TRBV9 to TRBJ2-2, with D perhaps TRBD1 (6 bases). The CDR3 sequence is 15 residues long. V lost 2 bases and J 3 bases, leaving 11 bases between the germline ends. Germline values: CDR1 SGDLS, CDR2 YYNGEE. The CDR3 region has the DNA TGTGCCAGCAGCGTGGACAGCCATTACACCGGGGAGCTGTTTTTT. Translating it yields CASSVDSHYTGELFF.

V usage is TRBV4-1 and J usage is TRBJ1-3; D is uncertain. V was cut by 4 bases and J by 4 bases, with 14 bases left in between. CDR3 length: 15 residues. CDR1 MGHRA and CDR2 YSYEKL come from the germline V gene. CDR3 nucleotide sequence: TGCGCCAGCAGCCCCCTATCCTGGTCGGGAAACACCATATATTTT. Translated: CASSPLSWSGNTIYF.

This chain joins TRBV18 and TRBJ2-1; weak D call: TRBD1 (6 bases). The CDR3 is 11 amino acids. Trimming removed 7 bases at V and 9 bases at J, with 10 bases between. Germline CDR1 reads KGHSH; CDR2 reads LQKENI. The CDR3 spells CASWGQGEQFF. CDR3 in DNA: TGTGCCAGCTGGGGGCAGGGTGAGCAGTTCTTC.

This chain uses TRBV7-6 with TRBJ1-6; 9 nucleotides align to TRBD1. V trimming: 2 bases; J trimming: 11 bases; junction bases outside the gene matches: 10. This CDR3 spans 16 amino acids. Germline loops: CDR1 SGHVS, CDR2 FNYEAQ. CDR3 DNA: TGTGCCAGCAGCTTACCGCCGGGACAGGGACACGCACCCCTCCACTTT. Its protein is CASSLPPGQGHAPLHF.

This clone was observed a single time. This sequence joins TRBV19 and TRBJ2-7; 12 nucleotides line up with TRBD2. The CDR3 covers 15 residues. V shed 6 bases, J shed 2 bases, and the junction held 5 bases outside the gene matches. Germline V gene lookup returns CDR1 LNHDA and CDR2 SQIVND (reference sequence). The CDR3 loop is CASSPLAGGPYEQYF. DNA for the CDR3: TGTGCCAGTAGCCCCCTAGCGGGAGGGCCCTACGAGCAGTACTTC. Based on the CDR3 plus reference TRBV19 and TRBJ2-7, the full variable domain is DGGITQSPKYLFRKEGQNVTLSCEQNLNHDAMYWYRQDPGQGLRLIYYSQIVNDFQKGDIAEGYSVSREKKESFPLTVTSAQKNPTAFYLCASSPLAGGPYEQYFGPGTRLTVT.

CDR3 sequence (DNA): TGTGCCAGCACCCGGGGGGGGCTCTCTAACTATGGCTACACCTTC. Translation gives CASTRGGLSNYGYTF. V and J are TRBV7-9 and TRBJ1-2; D may be TRBD1 (6 bases). Trimming removed 7 bases from V and 0 bases from J, with 15 bases in between. CDR1 and CDR2 from the germline V gene are SEHNR and FQNEAQ (reference sequence). The CDR3 is 15 amino acids. Together with reference TRBV7-9 and TRBJ1-2, the CDR3 gives the full variable domain: DTGVSQNPRHKITKRGQNVTFRCDPISEHNRLYWYRQTLGQGPEFLTYFQNEAQLEKSRLLSDRFSAERPKGSFSTLEIQRTEQGDSAMYLCASTRGGLSNYGYTFGSGTRLTVV.

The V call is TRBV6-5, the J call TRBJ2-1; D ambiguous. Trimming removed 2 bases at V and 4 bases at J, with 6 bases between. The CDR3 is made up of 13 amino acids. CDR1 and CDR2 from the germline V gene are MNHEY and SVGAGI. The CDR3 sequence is CASSYGLYNEQFF. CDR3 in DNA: TGTGCCAGCAGTTACGGCCTTTACAATGAGCAGTTCTTC.